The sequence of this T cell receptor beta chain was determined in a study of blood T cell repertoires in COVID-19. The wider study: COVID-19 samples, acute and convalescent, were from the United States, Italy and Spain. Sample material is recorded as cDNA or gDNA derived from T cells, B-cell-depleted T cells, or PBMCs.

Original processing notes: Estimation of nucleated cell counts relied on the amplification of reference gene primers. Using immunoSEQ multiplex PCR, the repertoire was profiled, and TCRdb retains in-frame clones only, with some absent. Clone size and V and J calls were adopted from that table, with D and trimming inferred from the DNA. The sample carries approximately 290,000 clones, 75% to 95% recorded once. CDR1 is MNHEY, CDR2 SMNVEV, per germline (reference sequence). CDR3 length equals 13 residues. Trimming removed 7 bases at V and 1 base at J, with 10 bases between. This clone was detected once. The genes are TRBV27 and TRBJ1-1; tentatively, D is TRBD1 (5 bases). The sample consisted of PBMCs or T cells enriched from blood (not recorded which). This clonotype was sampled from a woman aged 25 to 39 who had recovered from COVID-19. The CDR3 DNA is TGTGCCAGCATCGGACACGCGAACACTGAAGCTTTCTTT. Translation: CASIGHANTEAFF.